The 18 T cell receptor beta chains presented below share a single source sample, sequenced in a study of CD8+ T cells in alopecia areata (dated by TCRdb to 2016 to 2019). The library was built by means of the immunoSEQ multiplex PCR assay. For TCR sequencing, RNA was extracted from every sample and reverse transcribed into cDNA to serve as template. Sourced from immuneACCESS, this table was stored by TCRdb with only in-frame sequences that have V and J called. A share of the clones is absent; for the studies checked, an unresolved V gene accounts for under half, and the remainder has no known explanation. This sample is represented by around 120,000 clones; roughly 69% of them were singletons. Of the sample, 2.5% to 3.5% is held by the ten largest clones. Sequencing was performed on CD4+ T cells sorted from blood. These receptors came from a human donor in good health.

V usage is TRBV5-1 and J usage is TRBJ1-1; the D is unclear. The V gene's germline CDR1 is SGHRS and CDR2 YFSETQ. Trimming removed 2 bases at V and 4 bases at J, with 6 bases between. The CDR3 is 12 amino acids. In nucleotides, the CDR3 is TGCGCCAGCAGCTTCGGAGGCACTGAAGCTTTCTTT. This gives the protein CASSFGGTEAFF.

CDR3 in DNA: TGTGCCAGCAGTGGACGACTAGGCGGCGAGCAGTACTTC. Protein sequence: CASSGRLGGEQYF. The V call is TRBV6-1, the J call TRBJ2-7; D may be TRBD2 (6 bases). Trimming left V 4 bases short and J 6 bases short, with 13 bases between. CDR3 size: 13 residues. Germline loops: CDR1 MNHNS, CDR2 SASEGT.

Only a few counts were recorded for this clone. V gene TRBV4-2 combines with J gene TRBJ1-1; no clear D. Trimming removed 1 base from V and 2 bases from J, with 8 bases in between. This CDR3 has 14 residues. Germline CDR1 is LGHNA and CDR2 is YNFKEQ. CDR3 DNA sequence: TGTGCCAGCAGCCAAGGGGCCCGTAACACTGAAGCTTTCTTT. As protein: CASSQGARNTEAFF.

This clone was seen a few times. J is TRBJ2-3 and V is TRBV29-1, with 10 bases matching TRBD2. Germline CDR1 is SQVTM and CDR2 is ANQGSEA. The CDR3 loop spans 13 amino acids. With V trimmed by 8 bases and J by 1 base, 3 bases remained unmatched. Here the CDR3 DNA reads TGCAGCATAGCGGGGGGACGCACAGATACGCAGTATTTT. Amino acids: CSIAGGRTDTQYF.

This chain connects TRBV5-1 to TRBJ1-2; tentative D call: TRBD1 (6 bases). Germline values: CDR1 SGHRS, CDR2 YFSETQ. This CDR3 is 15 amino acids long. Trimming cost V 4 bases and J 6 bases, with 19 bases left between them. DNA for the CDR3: TGCGCCAGCAGCAAACTAGGACAGTCTGAAAATGGCTACACCTTC. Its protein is CASSKLGQSENGYTF.

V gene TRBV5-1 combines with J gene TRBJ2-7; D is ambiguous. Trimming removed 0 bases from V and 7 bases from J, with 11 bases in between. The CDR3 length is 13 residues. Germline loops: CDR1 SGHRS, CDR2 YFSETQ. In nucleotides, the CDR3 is TGCGCCAGCAGCTTGGGCGGCGCCCAAGAGCAGTACTTC. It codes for CASSLGGAQEQYF.

The CDR3 DNA sequence: TGTGCCAGCAGCCGGGAGAAGGGGCTAGGCTACACCTTC. It codes for CASSREKGLGYTF. The J gene is TRBJ1-2, the V gene TRBV27, with D maybe TRBD1 (5 bases). Trimming removed 6 bases from V and 8 bases from J, with 16 bases in between. Germline-derived CDR1 and CDR2 are MNHEY and SMNVEV (reference sequence). The CDR3 runs to 13 residues.

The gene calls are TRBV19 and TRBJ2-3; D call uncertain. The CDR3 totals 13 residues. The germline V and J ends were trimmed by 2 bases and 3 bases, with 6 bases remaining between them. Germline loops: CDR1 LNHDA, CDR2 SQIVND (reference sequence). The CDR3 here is CASSIQATDTQYF. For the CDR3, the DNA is TGTGCCAGTAGTATACAGGCAACAGATACGCAGTATTTT.

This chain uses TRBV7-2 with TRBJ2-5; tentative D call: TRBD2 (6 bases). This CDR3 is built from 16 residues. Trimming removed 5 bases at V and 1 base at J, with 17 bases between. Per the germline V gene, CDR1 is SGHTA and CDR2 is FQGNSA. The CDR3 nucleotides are TGTGCCAGCAGCCCCGGAGTGGCGGGAATCCAAGAGACCCAGTACTTC. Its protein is CASSPGVAGIQETQYF.

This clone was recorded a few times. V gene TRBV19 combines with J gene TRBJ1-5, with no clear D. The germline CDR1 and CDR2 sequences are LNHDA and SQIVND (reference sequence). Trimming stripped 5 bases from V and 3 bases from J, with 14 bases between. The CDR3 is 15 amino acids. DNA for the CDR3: TGTGCCAGTAGTGTCCCTGATCTGAACAATCAGCCCCAGCATTTT. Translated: CASSVPDLNNQPQHF.

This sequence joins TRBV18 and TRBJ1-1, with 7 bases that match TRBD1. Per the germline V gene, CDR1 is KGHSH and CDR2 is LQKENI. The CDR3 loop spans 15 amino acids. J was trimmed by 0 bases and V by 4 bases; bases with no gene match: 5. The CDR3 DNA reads TGTGCCAGCTCACTCACCGGGACAGTGAACACTGAAGCTTTCTTT. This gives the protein CASSLTGTVNTEAFF.

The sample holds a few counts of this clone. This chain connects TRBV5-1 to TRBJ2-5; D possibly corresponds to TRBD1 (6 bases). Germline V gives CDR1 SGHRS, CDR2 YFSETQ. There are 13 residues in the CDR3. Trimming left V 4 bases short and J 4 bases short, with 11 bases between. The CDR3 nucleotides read TGCGCCAGCAGCCACCAAGGGGGAGAGACCCAGTACTTC. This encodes CASSHQGGETQYF.

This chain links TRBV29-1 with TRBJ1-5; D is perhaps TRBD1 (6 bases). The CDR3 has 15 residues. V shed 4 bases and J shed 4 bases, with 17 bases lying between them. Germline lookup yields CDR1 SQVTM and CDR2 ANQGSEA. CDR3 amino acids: CSVGDQGFPNQPQHF. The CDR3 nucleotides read TGCAGCGTTGGAGACCAGGGGTTTCCTAATCAGCCCCAGCATTTT.

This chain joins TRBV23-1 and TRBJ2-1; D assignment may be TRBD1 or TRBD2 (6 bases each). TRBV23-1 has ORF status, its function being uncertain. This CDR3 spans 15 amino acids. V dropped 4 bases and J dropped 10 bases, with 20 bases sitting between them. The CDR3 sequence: CASSLSVGGLSEQFF. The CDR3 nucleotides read TGCGCCAGCAGTCTATCCGTGGGGGGCTTATCGGAGCAGTTCTTC.

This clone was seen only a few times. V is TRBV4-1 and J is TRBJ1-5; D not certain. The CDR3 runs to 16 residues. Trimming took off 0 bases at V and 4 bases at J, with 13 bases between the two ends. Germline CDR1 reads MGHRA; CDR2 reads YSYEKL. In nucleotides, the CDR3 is TGCGCCAGCAGCCAAGACCCCCAACAGCCAAATCAGCCCCAGCATTTT. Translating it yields CASSQDPQQPNQPQHF.

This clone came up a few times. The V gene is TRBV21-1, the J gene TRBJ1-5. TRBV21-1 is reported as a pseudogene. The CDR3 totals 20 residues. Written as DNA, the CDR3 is TGTGCCAGCAGCAGAGGGCGTCTTCGCACAGGCCTCTATAGCAATCAGCCCCAGCATTTT. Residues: CASSRGRLRTGLYSNQPQHF.

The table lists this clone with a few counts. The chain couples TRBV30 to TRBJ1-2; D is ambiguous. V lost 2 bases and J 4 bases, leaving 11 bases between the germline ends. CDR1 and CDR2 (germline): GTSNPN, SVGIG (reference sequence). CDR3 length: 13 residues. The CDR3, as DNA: TGTGCCTGGAGTTCATTATTGGGCTATGGCTACACCTTC. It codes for CAWSSLLGYGYTF.

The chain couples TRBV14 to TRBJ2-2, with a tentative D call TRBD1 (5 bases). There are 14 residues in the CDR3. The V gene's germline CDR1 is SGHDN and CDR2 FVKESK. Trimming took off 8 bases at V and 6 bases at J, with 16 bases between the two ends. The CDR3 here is CASAKRAQAGELFF. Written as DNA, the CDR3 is TGTGCCAGCGCAAAAAGGGCACAGGCCGGGGAGCTGTTTTTT.